Below are 12 T cell receptor beta chains sequenced from a single sample in a study of beta chain features in type 1 diabetes. Expressed TCRB transcripts got sequenced, as all isolated RNA was reverse transcribed. Generated by immunoSEQ multiplex PCR, the TCRdb table keeps only in-frame clones and is missing some. The data hold a few hundred thousand clones, with 30% observed a single time. Sequenced sample: naive CD4+ T cells from blood. These TCRs come from a man between 18 and 29 years old in good health.

There are a few counts of this clone. V usage is TRBV9 and J usage is TRBJ2-3; no clear D gene. The germline V and J ends were trimmed by 1 base and 2 bases, with 11 bases remaining between them. In germline, CDR1 is SGDLS, CDR2 YYNGEE. There are 15 residues in the CDR3. CDR3 residues: CASSVSGGNTDTQYF. DNA for the CDR3: TGTGCCAGCAGCGTATCCGGCGGAAACACAGATACGCAGTATTTT.

This chain joins TRBV7-9 and TRBJ2-3; D is perhaps TRBD2 (5 bases). V shed 4 bases and J shed 10 bases, with 15 bases lying between them. The V gene's germline CDR1 is SEHNR and CDR2 FQNEAQ (reference sequence). The CDR3 is 13 residues long. For the CDR3, the DNA is TGTGCCAGCAGCTCACTAGAAGAGTTTGCGCAGTATTTT. Its protein is CASSSLEEFAQYF.

The chain links TRBV9 to TRBJ2-7; 9 nucleotides align to TRBD1. The ends lost 4 bases at V and 7 bases at J; junction bases unmatched: 12. The CDR3 spans 15 residues. Per germline, CDR1 SGDLS and CDR2 YYNGEE. This CDR3 reads CASSPRDREKGEQYF. DNA of the CDR3: TGTGCCAGCAGCCCTCGGGACAGGGAAAAGGGGGAGCAGTACTTC.

V usage is TRBV6-1 and J usage is TRBJ1-1; D uncertain. The germline V and J ends were trimmed by 4 bases and 5 bases, with 8 bases remaining between them. The CDR3 is made up of 12 amino acids. Germline V gives CDR1 MNHNS, CDR2 SASEGT. CDR3 sequence (DNA): TGTGCCAGCAGTGTTGGCAGGACTGAAGCTTTCTTT. This sequence encodes CASSVGRTEAFF.

The chain recombines TRBV14 with TRBJ2-1; 8 bases fit TRBD1. In germline, CDR1 is SGHDN, CDR2 FVKESK. Losses at the gene ends were 4 bases for V and 2 bases for J; bases not matched to a gene: 7. CDR3 length equals 16 residues. The chain's CDR3 is CASSRWTGNTYNEQFF. The CDR3 DNA is TGTGCCAGCAGCCGATGGACAGGGAATACCTACAATGAGCAGTTCTTC.

There are a few counts of this clone. This chain joins TRBV28 and TRBJ2-5; D is possibly TRBD1 (5 bases). This CDR3 contains 13 residues. Trimming pared 6 bases from V and 2 bases from J, leaving 10 bases between. Germline CDR1 is MDHEN and CDR2 is SYDVKM. The CDR3 loop is CASSLSGQETQYF. DNA of the CDR3: TGTGCCAGCAGCCTCTCAGGGCAAGAGACCCAGTACTTC.

Worth noting for this clone: The identical CDR3 is also encoded by other nucleotide sequences in the sample. The chain recombines TRBV6-5 with TRBJ2-2; possible D gene TRBD1, 5 bases. The CDR3 has 14 residues. Looked up from germline, CDR1 is MNHEY and CDR2 is SVGAGI. V gave up 4 bases and J gave up 1 base, with 7 bases separating them. The CDR3 reads CASSSTGNTGELFF. CDR3 nucleotide sequence: TGTGCCAGCAGTTCTACAGGGAACACCGGGGAGCTGTTTTTT.

V gene TRBV2 combines with J gene TRBJ1-1, with D possibly being TRBD1 (6 bases). The ends were cut back, 10 bases at V and 4 bases at J, with 19 bases in the middle. Germline values: CDR1 SNHLY, CDR2 FYNNEI. The CDR3 runs 14 residues. As DNA, the CDR3 is TGTGCCATGTCGCCGGGGGCCGGGGGCACTGAAGCTTTCTTT. It encodes CAMSPGAGGTEAFF.

The rearrangement joins TRBV5-6 to TRBJ2-1, with 10 bases lining up with TRBD1. There are 19 residues in the CDR3. CDR1 and CDR2 (germline): SGHDT, YYEEEE. The junction had 25 bases not matched to a gene; V was cut back by 3 bases and J by 13 bases. The CDR3 region is CASSWNFGTGANLGPIQFF. CDR3 coding DNA: TGTGCCAGCAGCTGGAACTTCGGGACAGGGGCTAACCTAGGACCAATACAGTTCTTC.

This clone appeared a few times. V and J are TRBV30 and TRBJ2-3, with TRBD2 matching over 10 bases. Germline values: CDR1 GTSNPN, CDR2 SVGIG (reference sequence). The length of the CDR3 is 14 residues. V lost 2 bases, J lost 4 bases, and 3 bases stayed unmatched. As DNA, the CDR3 is TGTGCCTGGAGTCTAGCGGGAGCTGCAGATACGCAGTATTTT. It yields the protein CAWSLAGAADTQYF.

The rearrangement uses TRBV4-2 and TRBJ1-2; D is unclear. The CDR3 runs 15 residues. Germline V gene lookup returns CDR1 LGHNA and CDR2 YNFKEQ. Trimming removed 0 bases at V and 4 bases at J, with 12 bases between. The DNA of the CDR3 is TGTGCCAGCAGCCAAGATATCGCCGGCGGCTATGGCTACACCTTC. Translation: CASSQDIAGGYGYTF.

This clone came up a few times. The CDR3 protein is CASSQPLGQGAETQYF. As DNA, the CDR3 is TGCGCCAGCAGCCAACCACTGGGACAGGGGGCTGAGACCCAGTACTTC. This chain joins TRBV4-1 and TRBJ2-5; 12 nucleotides agree with TRBD1. CDR1 and CDR2 (germline): MGHRA, YSYEKL. Trimming at V came to 2 bases and at J to 5 bases, leaving 6 bases not matched to a gene. The CDR3 consists of 16 residues.